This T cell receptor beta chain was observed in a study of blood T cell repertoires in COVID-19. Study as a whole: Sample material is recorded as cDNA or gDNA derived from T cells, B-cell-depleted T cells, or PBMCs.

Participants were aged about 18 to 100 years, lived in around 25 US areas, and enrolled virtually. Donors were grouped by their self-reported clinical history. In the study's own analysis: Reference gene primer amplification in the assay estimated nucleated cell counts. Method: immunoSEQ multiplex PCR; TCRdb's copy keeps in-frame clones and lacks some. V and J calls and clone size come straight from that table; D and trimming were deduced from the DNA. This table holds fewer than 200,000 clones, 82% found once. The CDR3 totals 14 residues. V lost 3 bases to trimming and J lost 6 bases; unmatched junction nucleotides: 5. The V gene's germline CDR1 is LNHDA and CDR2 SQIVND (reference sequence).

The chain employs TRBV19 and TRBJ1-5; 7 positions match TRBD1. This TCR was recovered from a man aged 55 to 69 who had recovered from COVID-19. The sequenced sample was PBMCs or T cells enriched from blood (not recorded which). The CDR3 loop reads CASSIDREVQPQHF. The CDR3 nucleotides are TGTGCCAGTAGTATTGACAGGGAGGTTCAGCCCCAGCATTTT.